One and the same sample provided the 17 T cell receptor beta chains below, sequenced in a study of identical twins. A single record per CDR3 protein comes from TCRdb applying MiXCR to the 5' RACE reads. The data contain approximately 620,000 distinct CDR3 sequences, under 9% of them singletons. This same sample was also taken into another study, of yellow fever vaccine responses in identical twins.

The sample was PBMCs. The receptor source for this set is a woman aged 18-29 years in good health.

This clonotype was found many times. The J gene is TRBJ2-7, the V gene TRBV3-1; 8 bases agree with TRBD1. The germline gives CDR1 LGHDT, CDR2 YNNKEL (reference sequence). This CDR3 contains 16 residues. V gave up 5 bases and J gave up 3 bases; unmatched junction bases: 12. CDR3 sequence: CASSSGQGKASYEQYF. In DNA form, the CDR3 reads TGTGCCAGCAGCTCAGGACAGGGCAAAGCGAGCTACGAGCAGTACTTC.

This clonotype was recorded a few times. The chain links TRBV12-3 or TRBV12-4 to TRBJ2-3; D perhaps matches TRBD1 (5 bases). This CDR3 contains 14 residues. V shed 5 bases and J shed 4 bases, with 13 bases lying between them. In DNA form, the CDR3 reads TGTGCCAGCAGTACAGGAAGTCTGGCAGATACGCAGTATTTT. As protein: CASSTGSLADTQYF.

The table lists this clonotype with a few counts. This rearrangement joins TRBV2 to TRBJ2-7; D perhaps matches TRBD1 (5 bases). CDR3 length equals 12 residues. Trimming stripped 7 bases from V and 3 bases from J, with 10 bases between. CDR1 and CDR2 (germline): SNHLY, FYNNEI. This CDR3 reads CASKGRIYEQYF. The CDR3 DNA reads TGTGCCAGCAAGGGGCGGATCTACGAGCAGTACTTC.

This clonotype was counted many times. J is TRBJ2-6 and V is TRBV2; D not certain. Trimming shortened V by 6 bases and J by 0 bases, and 12 bases separated the two germline ends. The CDR3 has 16 amino acids. The germline gives CDR1 SNHLY, CDR2 FYNNEI. DNA for the CDR3: TGTGCCAGCAGGATAGCCGTGGGCTCTGGGGCCAACGTCCTGACTTTC. Residues: CASRIAVGSGANVLTF. Full variable domain (missing parts from reference TRBV2 and TRBJ2-6): EPEVTQTPSHQVTQMGQEVILRCVPISNHLYFYWYRQILGQKVEFLVSFYNNEISEKSEIFDDQFSVERPDGSNFTLKIRSTKLEDSAMYFCASRIAVGSGANVLTFGAGSRLTVL.

This clonotype was seen a few times. CDR3 loop: CATSDYHKGAGETQYF. In DNA form, the CDR3 reads TGTGCCACCAGTGACTACCACAAAGGGGCTGGGGAGACCCAGTACTTC. This chain links TRBV24-1 with TRBJ2-5, with D maybe TRBD1 (5 bases). CDR1 and CDR2 from the germline V gene are KGHDR and SFDVKD. There are 16 residues in the CDR3. Trimming stripped 4 bases from V and 5 bases from J, with 19 bases between.

This clonotype has a handful of counts. The CDR3 sequence is CASSSGQAEQFF. The CDR3 DNA sequence: TGTGCCAGCAGTTCGGGACAGGCCGAGCAGTTCTTC. The chain is built from TRBV2 and TRBJ2-1; 8 bases fit TRBD1. J lost 10 bases, V lost 5 bases, and 4 bases had no gene match. The length of the CDR3 is 12 residues. CDR1 is SNHLY, CDR2 FYNNEI, per germline.

This clonotype came up many times. The rearrangement links TRBV20-1 to TRBJ1-1; the D gene is possibly TRBD1 (6 bases). CDR1 DFQATT and CDR2 SNEGSKA come from the germline V gene (reference sequence). The CDR3 consists of 14 residues. Trimming cost V 2 bases and J 2 bases, with 12 bases left between them. The CDR3 bases are TGCAGTGCTAGAAAGGTGGGGGGCAACACTGAAGCTTTCTTT. It translates to CSARKVGGNTEAFF.

This clonotype was counted ten times or more. The chain uses TRBV7-8 and TRBJ2-5; 9 bases match TRBD2. Per germline, CDR1 SGHVS and CDR2 FQNEAQ. Trimming removed 2 bases from V and 2 bases from J; junction bases left unmatched: 6. CDR3 length equals 16 residues. This CDR3 reads CASSLMGGGVQETQYF. CDR3 coding DNA: TGTGCCAGCAGCTTAATGGGCGGGGGGGTACAAGAGACCCAGTACTTC.

This sequence joins TRBV28 and TRBJ2-7, with D hard to call. Germline loops: CDR1 MDHEN, CDR2 SYDVKM. The CDR3 totals 14 residues. V shed 6 bases and J shed 1 base, with 13 bases lying between them. The CDR3 DNA reads as TGTGCCAGCAGCCCCCTTATTGGGTCCTACGAGCAGTACTTC. Encoded protein: CASSPLIGSYEQYF.

This clonotype appeared many times. The V and J genes are TRBV7-9 and TRBJ2-3; no clear D gene. Germline V lookup: CDR1 SEHNR, CDR2 FQNEAQ (reference sequence). This CDR3 spans 13 amino acids. V lost 8 bases and J lost 4, with 13 bases in between. CDR3 amino acids: CASPPVASDTQYF. CDR3 sequence (DNA): TGTGCCAGCCCACCGGTGGCGTCAGATACGCAGTATTTT.

The chain couples TRBV28 to TRBJ2-7, with D unresolved. Looked up from germline, CDR1 is MDHEN and CDR2 is SYDVKM. The V and J ends lost 5 bases and 9 bases respectively, with 17 bases between them. The CDR3 runs 13 residues. The CDR3 here is CASSLLQPGGQYF. CDR3 DNA sequence: TGTGCCAGCAGTCTTCTCCAGCCCGGCGGGCAGTACTTC.

This chain uses TRBV28 with TRBJ1-6; 9 bases match TRBD1. V lost 6 bases and J lost 9; bases outside the gene matches: 12. Germline V gives CDR1 MDHEN, CDR2 SYDVKM. The CDR3 extends over 16 amino acids. CDR3 in DNA: TGTGCCAGCAGGAACGGACAGGGGCCTTTTACTTCACCCCTCCACTTT. Encoded protein: CASRNGQGPFTSPLHF. Filled out from reference TRBV28 and TRBJ1-6, the complete variable domain reads DVKVTQSSRYLVKRTGEKVFLECVQDMDHENMFWYRQDPGLGLRLIYFSYDVKMKEKGDIPEGYSVSREKKERFSLILESASTNQTSMYLCASRNGQGPFTSPLHFGNGTRLTVT.

This clonotype was found a few times. The chain is built from TRBV7-2 and TRBJ2-7, with TRBD2 as a possible D gene (5 bases). Germline CDR1 is SGHTA and CDR2 is FQGNSA. This CDR3 is built from 15 residues. The germline V and J ends were trimmed by 5 bases and 0 bases, with 14 bases remaining between them. The CDR3 nucleotides read TGTGCCAGCAGCCCGGTAGCGAACCCCTCCTACGAGCAGTACTTC. It translates to CASSPVANPSYEQYF.

CDR3 bases: TGTGCCAGCAGTAGAGACAGGGGTGATGAGCAGTTCTTC. Its protein product is CASSRDRGDEQFF. The V call is TRBV2, the J call TRBJ2-1; TRBD1 matches 8 bases. The CDR3 covers 13 residues. Germline loops: CDR1 SNHLY, CDR2 FYNNEI. V was clipped by 5 bases and J by 8 bases; unmatched bases: 5.

This clonotype has just a few counts. The V call is TRBV5-5, the J call TRBJ2-7; D unclear. V was clipped by 1 base and J by 3 bases, with 11 bases between them. Germline V lookup: CDR1 SGHKS, CDR2 YYEKEE (reference sequence). The length of the CDR3 is 14 residues. CDR3 DNA sequence: TGTGCCAGCAGCTTGATAGGTCCGGACTACGAGCAGTACTTC. It is translated as CASSLIGPDYEQYF. Full variable domain (outside the CDR3, taken from reference TRBV5-5 and TRBJ2-7): DAGVTQSPTHLIKTRGQQVTLRCSPISGHKSVSWYQQVLGQGPQFIFQYYEKEERGRGNFPDRFSARQFPNYSSELNVNALLLGDSALYLCASSLIGPDYEQYFGPGTRLTVT.

This clonotype appeared many times. This chain links TRBV24-1 with TRBJ2-1, with TRBD2 identical over 13 bases. The germline V gene has CDR1 KGHDR and CDR2 SFDVKD. The length of the CDR3 is 18 residues. Unmatched junction bases numbered 8, after V lost 3 bases and J lost 4 bases. CDR3 DNA: TGTGCCACCAGTGATGCCGGGACTAGCGGGGACCTATACAATGAGCAGTTCTTC. Protein sequence: CATSDAGTSGDLYNEQFF.

This clonotype was counted ten times or more. The chain recombines TRBV29-1 with TRBJ2-7; unclear D gene. The V end was cut by 6 bases, the J end by 6 bases, with 18 bases between. The CDR3 length is 13 residues. Germline CDR1 is SQVTM and CDR2 is ANQGSEA. CDR3 bases: TGCAGCGTAGAACGAGACAACTCGGGCGAGCAGTACTTC. The encoded protein is CSVERDNSGEQYF.